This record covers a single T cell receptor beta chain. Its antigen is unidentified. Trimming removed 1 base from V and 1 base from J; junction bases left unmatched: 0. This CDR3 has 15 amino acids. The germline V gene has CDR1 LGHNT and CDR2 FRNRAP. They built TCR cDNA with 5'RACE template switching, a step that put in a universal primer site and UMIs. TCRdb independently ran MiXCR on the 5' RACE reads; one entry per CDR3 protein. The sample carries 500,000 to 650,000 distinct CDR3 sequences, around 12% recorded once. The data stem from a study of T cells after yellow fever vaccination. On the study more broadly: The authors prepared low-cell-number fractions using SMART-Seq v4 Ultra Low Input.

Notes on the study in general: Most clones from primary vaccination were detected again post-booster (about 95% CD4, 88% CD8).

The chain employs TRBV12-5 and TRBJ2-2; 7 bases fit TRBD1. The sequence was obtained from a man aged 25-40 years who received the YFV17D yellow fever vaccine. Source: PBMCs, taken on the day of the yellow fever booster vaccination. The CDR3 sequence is CASGLGQGNTGELFF. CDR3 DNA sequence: TGTGCTAGTGGTTTGGGACAGGGGAACACCGGGGAGCTGTTTTTT.